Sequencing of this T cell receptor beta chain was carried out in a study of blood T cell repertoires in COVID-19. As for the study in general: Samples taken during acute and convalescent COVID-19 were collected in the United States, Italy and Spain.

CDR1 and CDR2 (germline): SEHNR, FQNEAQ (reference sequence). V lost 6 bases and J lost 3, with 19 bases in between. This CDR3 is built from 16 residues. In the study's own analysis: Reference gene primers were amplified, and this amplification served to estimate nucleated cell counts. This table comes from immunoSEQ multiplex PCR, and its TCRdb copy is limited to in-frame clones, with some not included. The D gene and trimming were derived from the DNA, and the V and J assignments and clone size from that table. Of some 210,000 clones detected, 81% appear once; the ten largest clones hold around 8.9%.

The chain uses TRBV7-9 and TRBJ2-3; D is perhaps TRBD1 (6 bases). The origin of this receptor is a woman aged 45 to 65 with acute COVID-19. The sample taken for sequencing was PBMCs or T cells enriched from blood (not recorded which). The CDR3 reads CASSSRGWIGTDTQYF. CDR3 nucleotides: TGTGCCAGCAGTTCGAGGGGGTGGATTGGAACAGATACGCAGTATTTT.